The present T cell receptor beta chain was sequenced within a study of cytotoxic CD8 clonotypes in ibrutinib-treated CLL. Study-level points and caveats: Clonality measured at baseline exceeded age-matched healthy donors, tracking circulating CD8+ T-cell counts.

Per the germline V gene, CDR1 is LNHDA and CDR2 is SQIVND (reference sequence). V lost 1 base to trimming and J lost 2 bases; unmatched junction nucleotides: 7. The CDR3 is 18 residues long. Assay used: immunoSEQ multiplex PCR; TCRdb lists only in-frame clones, some missing. Seen here are approximately 100,000 clones, about 78% observed once, and the top ten hold around 32%. Turning to this clone: The antigen is undetermined.

This sequence was found in a human donor with chronic lymphocytic leukemia. The chain carries TRBV19 and TRBJ2-6; TRBD1 agrees at 8 bases. The material was PBMCs, obtained after 12 months of ibrutinib treatment. The CDR3 is CASSIGRAGGAGANVLTF. CDR3 sequence (DNA): TGTGCCAGTAGTATAGGTAGGGCAGGGGGCGCTGGGGCCAACGTCCTGACTTTC.